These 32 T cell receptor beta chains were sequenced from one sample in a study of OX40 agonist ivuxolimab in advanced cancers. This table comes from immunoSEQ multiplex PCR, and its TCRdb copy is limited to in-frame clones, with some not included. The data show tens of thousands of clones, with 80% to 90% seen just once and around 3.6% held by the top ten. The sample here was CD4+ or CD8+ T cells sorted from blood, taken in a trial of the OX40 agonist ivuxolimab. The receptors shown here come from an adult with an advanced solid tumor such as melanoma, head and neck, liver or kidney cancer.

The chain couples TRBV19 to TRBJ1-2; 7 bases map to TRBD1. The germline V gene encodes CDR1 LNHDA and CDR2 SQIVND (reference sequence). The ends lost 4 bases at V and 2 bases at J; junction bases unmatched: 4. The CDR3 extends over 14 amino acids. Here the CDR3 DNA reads TGTGCCAGTAGTACACAACAGGGGAACTATGGCTACACCTTC. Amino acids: CASSTQQGNYGYTF.

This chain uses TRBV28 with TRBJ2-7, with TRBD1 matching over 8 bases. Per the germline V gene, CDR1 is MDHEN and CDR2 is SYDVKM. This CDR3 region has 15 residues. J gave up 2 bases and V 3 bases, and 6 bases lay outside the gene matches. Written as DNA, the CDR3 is TGTGCCAGCAGTTTCTCAAGACAGGGGCCCTACGAGCAGTACTTC. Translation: CASSFSRQGPYEQYF.

The CDR3 DNA is TGTGCCAGCAGCTTAGGGGGGGAGCGCTCCTACGAGCAGTACTTC. Its translation is CASSLGGERSYEQYF. The rearrangement uses TRBV7-2 and TRBJ2-7; D is possibly TRBD2 (6 bases). CDR1 and CDR2 (germline): SGHTA, FQGNSA. CDR3 length: 15 amino acids. V lost 1 base, J lost 0 bases, and 10 bases lay in between.

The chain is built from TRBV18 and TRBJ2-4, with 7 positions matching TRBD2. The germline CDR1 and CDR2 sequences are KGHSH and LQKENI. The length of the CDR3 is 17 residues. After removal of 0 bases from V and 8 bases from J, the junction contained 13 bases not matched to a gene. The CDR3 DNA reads TGTGCCAGCTCACCACCGACGGGAGGATCGGTCCGGGACATTCAGTACTTC. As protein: CASSPPTGGSVRDIQYF. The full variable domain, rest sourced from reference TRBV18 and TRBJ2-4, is NAGVMQNPRHLVRRRGQEARLRCSPMKGHSHVYWYRQLPEEGLKFMVYLQKENIIDESGMPKERFSAEFPKEGPSILRIQQVVRGDSAAYFCASSPPTGGSVRDIQYFGAGTRLSVL.

The CDR3 is CASSLAAVAGGLVNNEQFF. The DNA for the CDR3 is TGTGCCAGCAGCTTAGCGGCGGTAGCGGGAGGCCTGGTGAACAATGAGCAGTTCTTC. This sequence joins TRBV7-6 and TRBJ2-1; 10 bases agree with TRBD2. Germline V lookup: CDR1 SGHVS, CDR2 FNYEAQ. The CDR3 is 19 amino acids. J gave up 5 bases and V 0 bases, and 13 bases lay outside the gene matches.

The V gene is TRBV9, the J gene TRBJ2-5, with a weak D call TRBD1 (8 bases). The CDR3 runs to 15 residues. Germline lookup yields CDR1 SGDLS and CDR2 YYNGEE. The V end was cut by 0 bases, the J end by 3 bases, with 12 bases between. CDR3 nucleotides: TGTGCCAGCAGCGTAGGGACAGGGACTAAAGAGACCCAGTACTTC. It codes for CASSVGTGTKETQYF.

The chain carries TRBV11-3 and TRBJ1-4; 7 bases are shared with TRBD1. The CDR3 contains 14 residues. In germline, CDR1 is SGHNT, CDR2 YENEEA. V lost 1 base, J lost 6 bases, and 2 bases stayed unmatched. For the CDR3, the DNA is TGTGCCAGCAGCTTAGGTGGACAGGATGAAAAACTGTTTTTT. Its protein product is CASSLGGQDEKLFF.

This CDR3 reads CASSFPGQGSHEQFF. The CDR3 DNA follows: TGTGCCAGCAGCTTCCCGGGACAGGGGAGTCATGAGCAGTTCTTC. The V and J genes are TRBV5-5 and TRBJ2-1, with 10 bases that match TRBD1. The germline gives CDR1 SGHKS, CDR2 YYEKEE (reference sequence). The CDR3 runs to 15 residues. Trimming cost V 2 bases and J 8 bases; bases outside gene matches: 7.

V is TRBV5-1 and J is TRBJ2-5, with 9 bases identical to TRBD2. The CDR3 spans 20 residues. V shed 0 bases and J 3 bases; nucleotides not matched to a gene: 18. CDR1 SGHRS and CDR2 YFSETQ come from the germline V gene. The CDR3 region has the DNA TGCGCCAGCAGCTTGGACAAGTCCCGGAGGGTAGCGGGAGATGAAGAGACCCAGTACTTC. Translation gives CASSLDKSRRVAGDEETQYF.

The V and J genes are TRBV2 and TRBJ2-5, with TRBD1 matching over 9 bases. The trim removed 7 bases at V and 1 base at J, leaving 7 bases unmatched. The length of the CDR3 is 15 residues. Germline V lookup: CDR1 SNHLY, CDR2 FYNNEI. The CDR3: CASTARTGAQETQYF. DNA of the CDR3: TGTGCCAGCACAGCCCGGACAGGGGCCCAAGAGACCCAGTACTTC. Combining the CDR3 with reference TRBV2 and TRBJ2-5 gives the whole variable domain EPEVTQTPSHQVTQMGQEVILRCVPISNHLYFYWYRQILGQKVEFLVSFYNNEISEKSEIFDDQFSVERPDGSNFTLKIRSTKLEDSAMYFCASTARTGAQETQYFGPGTRLLVL.

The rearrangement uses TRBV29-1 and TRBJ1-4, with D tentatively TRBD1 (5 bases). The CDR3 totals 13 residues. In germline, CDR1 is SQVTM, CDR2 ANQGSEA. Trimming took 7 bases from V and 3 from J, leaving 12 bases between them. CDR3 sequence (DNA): TGCAGCGCCAAAGAGGGGTCTAATGAAAAACTGTTTTTT. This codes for CSAKEGSNEKLFF.

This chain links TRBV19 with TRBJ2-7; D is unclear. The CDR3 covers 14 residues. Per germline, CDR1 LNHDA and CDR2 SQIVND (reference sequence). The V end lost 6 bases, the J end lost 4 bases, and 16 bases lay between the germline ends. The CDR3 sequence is CASRGAGLRYEQYF. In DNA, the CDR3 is TGTGCCAGTAGGGGCGCTGGGTTACGGTACGAGCAGTACTTC.

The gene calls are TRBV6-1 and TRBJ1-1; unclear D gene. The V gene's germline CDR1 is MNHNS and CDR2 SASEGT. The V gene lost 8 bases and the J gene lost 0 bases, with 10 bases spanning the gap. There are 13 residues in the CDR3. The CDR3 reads CASRTSLNTEAFF. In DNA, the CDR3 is TGTGCCAGCCGGACCTCCCTGAACACTGAAGCTTTCTTT.

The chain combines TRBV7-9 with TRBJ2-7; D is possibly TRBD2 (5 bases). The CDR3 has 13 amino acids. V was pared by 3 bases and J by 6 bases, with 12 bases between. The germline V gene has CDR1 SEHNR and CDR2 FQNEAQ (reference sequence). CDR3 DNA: TGTGCCAGCAGCTTTCTGGCGGGCCGCGAGCAGTACTTC. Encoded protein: CASSFLAGREQYF.

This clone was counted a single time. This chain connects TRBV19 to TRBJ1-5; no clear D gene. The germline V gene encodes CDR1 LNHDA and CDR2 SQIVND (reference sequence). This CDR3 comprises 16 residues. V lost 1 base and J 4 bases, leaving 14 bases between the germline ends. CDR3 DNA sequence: TGTGCCAGTAGTATAGTTGGCTTCCAGCGGAATCAGCCCCAGCATTTT. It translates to CASSIVGFQRNQPQHF. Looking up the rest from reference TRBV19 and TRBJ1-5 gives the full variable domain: DGGITQSPKYLFRKEGQNVTLSCEQNLNHDAMYWYRQDPGQGLRLIYYSQIVNDFQKGDIAEGYSVSREKKESFPLTVTSAQKNPTAFYLCASSIVGFQRNQPQHFGDGTRLSIL.

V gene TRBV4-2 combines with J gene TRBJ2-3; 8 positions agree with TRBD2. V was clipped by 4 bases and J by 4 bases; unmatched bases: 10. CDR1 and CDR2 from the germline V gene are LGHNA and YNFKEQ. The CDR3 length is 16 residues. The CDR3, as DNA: TGTGCCAGCAGCCTCCTGGCCAGCGGGAGATCAGATACGCAGTATTTT. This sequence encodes CASSLLASGRSDTQYF.

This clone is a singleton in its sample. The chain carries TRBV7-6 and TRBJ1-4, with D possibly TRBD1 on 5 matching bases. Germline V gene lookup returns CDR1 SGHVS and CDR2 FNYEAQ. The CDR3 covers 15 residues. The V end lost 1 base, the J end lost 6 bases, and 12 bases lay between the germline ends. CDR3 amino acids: CASSLDPQGYEKLFF. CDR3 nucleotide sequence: TGTGCCAGCAGCTTAGATCCCCAGGGTTATGAAAAACTGTTTTTT.

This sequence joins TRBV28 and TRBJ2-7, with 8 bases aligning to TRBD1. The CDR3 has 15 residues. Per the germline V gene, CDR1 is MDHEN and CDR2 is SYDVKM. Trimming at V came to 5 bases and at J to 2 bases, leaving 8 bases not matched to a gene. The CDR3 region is CASSPFPGGTYEQYF. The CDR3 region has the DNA TGTGCCAGCAGTCCCTTCCCAGGGGGCACCTACGAGCAGTACTTC.

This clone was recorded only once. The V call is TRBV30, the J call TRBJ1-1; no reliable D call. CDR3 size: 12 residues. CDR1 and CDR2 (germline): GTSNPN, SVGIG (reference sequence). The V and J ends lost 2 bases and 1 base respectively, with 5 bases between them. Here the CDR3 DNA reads TGTGCCTGGAGTACGACGAACACTGAAGCTTTCTTT. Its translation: CAWSTTNTEAFF.

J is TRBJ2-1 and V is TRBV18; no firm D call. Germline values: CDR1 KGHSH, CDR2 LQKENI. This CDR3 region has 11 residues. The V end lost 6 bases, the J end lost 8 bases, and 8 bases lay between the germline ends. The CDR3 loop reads CASSLLDEQFF. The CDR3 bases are TGTGCCAGCTCGCTTCTAGATGAGCAGTTCTTC.

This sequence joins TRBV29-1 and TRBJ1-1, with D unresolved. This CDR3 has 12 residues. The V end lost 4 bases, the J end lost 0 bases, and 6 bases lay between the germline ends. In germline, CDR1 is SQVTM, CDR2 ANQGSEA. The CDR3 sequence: CSVVRMNTEAFF. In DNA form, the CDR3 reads TGCAGCGTTGTCAGAATGAACACTGAAGCTTTCTTT. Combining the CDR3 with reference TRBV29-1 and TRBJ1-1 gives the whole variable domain SAVISQKPSRDICQRGTSLTIQCQVDSQVTMMFWYRQQPGQSLTLIATANQGSEATYESGFVIDKFPISRPNLTFSTLTVSNMSPEDSSIYLCSVVRMNTEAFFGQGTRLTVV.

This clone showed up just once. Written as DNA, the CDR3 is TGTGCCAGCAGTTCAACTAGCGGGCGGGACGGGGAGCTGTTTTTT. Translated, it gives CASSSTSGRDGELFF. This chain links TRBV7-2 with TRBJ2-2; 9 bases agree with TRBD2. J was trimmed by 7 bases and V by 6 bases; bases with no gene match: 9. This CDR3 has 15 amino acids. The germline CDR1 and CDR2 sequences are SGHTA and FQGNSA.

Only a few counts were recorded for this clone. The CDR3 loop reads CASSYRPGWSKLFF. The CDR3 DNA is TGTGCCAGCAGTTACCGCCCAGGCTGGTCAAAACTGTTTTTT. This chain uses TRBV6-6 with TRBJ1-4; D call uncertain. Per the germline V gene, CDR1 is MNHNY and CDR2 is SVGAGI (reference sequence). V lost 2 bases and J 10 bases, leaving 14 bases between the germline ends. The CDR3 is 14 residues long.

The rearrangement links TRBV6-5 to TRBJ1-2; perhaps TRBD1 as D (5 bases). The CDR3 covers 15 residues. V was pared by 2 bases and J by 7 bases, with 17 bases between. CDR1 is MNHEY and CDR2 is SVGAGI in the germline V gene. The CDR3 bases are TGTGCCAGCAGTTACCAGCAGGGTCAAGTTCGTGGCTACACCTTC. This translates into CASSYQQGQVRGYTF.

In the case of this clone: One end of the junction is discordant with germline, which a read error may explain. The CDR3 DNA is TGTGCCAGCAGTCCAGGGTTTTCGGGGCTCCACTTC. This gives the protein CASSPGFSGLHF. V gene TRBV27 combines with J gene TRBJ2-5; possibly TRBD1 or TRBD2 for D (5 bases each). In germline, CDR1 is MNHEY, CDR2 SMNVEV (reference sequence). This CDR3 region has 12 residues.

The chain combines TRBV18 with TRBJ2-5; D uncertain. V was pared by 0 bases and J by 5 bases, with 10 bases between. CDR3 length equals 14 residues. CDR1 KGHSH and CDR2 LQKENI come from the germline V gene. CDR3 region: CASSPPLELETQYF. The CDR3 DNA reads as TGTGCCAGCTCACCACCGTTAGAGCTCGAGACCCAGTACTTC.

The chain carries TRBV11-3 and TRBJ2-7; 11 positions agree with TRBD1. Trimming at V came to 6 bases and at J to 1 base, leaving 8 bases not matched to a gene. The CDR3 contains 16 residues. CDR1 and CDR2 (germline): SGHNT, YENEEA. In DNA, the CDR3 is TGTGCCAGCAGACCTGGACAGGGGGCAGGATCCTACGAGCAGTACTTC. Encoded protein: CASRPGQGAGSYEQYF.

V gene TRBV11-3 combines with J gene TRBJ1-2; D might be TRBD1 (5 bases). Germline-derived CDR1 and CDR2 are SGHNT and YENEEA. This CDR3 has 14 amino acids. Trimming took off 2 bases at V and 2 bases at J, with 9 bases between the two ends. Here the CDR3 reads CASSLYGANYGYTF. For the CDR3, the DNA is TGTGCCAGCAGCTTATACGGGGCCAACTATGGCTACACCTTC.

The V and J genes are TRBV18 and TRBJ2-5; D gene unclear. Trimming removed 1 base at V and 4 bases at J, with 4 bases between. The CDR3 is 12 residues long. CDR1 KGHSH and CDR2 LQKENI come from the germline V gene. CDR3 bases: TGTGCCAGCTCACCACAGGGAGAGACCCAGTACTTC. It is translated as CASSPQGETQYF.

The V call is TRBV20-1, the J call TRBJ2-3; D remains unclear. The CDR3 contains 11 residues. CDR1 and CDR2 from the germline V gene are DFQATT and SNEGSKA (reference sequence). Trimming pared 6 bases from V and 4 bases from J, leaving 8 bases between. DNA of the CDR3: TGCAGTGCGGCTAGTGCAGATACGCAGTATTTT. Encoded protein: CSAASADTQYF.

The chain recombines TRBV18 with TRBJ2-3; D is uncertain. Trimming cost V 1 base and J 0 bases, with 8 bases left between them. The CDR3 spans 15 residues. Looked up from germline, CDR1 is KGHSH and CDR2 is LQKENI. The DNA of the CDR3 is TGTGCCAGCTCACCACTTAGTAGCAGCACAGATACGCAGTATTTT. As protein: CASSPLSSSTDTQYF.

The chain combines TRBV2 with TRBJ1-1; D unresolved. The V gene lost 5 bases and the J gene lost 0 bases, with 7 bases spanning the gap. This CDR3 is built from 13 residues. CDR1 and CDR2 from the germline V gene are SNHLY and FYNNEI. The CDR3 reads CASSTRMNTEAFF. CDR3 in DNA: TGTGCCAGCAGTACACGTATGAACACTGAAGCTTTCTTT.